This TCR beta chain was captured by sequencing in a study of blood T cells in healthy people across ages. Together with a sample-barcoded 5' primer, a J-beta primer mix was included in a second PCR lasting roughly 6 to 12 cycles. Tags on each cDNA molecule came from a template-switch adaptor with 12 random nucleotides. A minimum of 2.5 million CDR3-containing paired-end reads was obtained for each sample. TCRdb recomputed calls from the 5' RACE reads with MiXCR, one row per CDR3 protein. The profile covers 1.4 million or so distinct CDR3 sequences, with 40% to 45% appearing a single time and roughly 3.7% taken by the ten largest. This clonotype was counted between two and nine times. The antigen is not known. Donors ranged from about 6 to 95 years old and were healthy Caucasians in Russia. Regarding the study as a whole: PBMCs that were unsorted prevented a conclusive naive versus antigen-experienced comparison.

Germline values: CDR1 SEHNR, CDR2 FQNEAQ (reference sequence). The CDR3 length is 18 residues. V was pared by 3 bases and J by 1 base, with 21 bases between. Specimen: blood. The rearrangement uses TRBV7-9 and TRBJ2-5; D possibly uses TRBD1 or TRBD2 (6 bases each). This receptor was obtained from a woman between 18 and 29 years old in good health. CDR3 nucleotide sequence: TGTGCCAGCAGCTTTGGGTTTGGGGGGCAGCGGTCCCAAGAGACCCAGTACTTC. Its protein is CASSFGFGGQRSQETQYF.